The clone carrying this TCR beta chain was observed at least ten times. Preparing the TCRbeta library involved the use of unique molecular identifiers. TCRdb used MiXCR to reprocess the PCR reads, holding one entry per CDR3 protein. The sample holds about 460,000 distinct CDR3 sequences, more than 9% seen once. These data belong to a study of T-cell reconstitution after alpha-beta-depleted transplantation in children. This CDR3 has 13 amino acids. The germline CDR1 and CDR2 sequences are SGDLS and YYNGEE. Trimming took off 0 bases at V and 4 bases at J, with 8 bases between the two ends. Here the sequenced sample was PBMCs, taken before TCRalphabeta/CD19-depleted stem cell transplant. The V and J genes are TRBV9 and TRBJ2-7, with D hard to call. The origin of this receptor is a child aged 2-15 years with inherited bone marrow failure, due to receive a stem cell transplant. CDR3 in DNA: TGTGCCAGCAGCGTAGGGGTTGGGTACGAGCAGTACTTC. It is translated as CASSVGVGYEQYF. Variable domain in full (rest from reference TRBV9 and TRBJ2-7): DSGVTQTPKHLITATGQRVTLRCSPRSGDLSVYWYQQSLDQGLQFLIQYYNGEERAKGNILERFSAQQFPDLHSELNLSSLELGDSALYFCASSVGVGYEQYFGPGTRLTVT.